What follows are 20 T cell receptor beta chains derived from one specimen sequenced in a study of control samples from healthy donors and cancer patients. The assay was immunoSEQ multiplex PCR, and TCRdb's table has in-frame clones only and misses some. The table lists over 15,000 clones, approximately 86% of them singletons. Sequencing was done on a sample of PBMCs. The receptors derive from a woman aged 65 to 85 with colorectal cancer.

The chain uses TRBV7-3 and TRBJ2-1; 9 bases align to TRBD1. The V segment lost 4 bases and the J segment 4 bases; nucleotides outside the gene matches: 8. This CDR3 comprises 16 residues. Germline V gene data show CDR1 as SGHTA and CDR2 as FQGTGA. This CDR3 reads CASSSTGDRVYNEQFF. The DNA for the CDR3 is TGTGCCAGCAGCTCAACTGGGGACAGGGTTTACAATGAGCAGTTCTTC.

The chain links TRBV9 to TRBJ1-1; TRBD1 might be the D (5 bases). The CDR3 loop spans 15 amino acids. Germline values: CDR1 SGDLS, CDR2 YYNGEE. V was cut by 4 bases and J by 3 bases, with 16 bases left in between. Here the CDR3 DNA reads TGTGCCAGCAGCTCTCCAGGGATCTTGGACACTGAAGCTTTCTTT. Amino acids: CASSSPGILDTEAFF.

The chain joins TRBV29-1 to TRBJ2-3, with a tentative D call TRBD1 (7 bases). Trimming took off 4 bases at V and 2 bases at J, with 19 bases between the two ends. Germline V gene lookup returns CDR1 SQVTM and CDR2 ANQGSEA. This CDR3 contains 16 residues. In DNA form, the CDR3 reads TGCAGCGTTGGGGCAGGGGGGCGCGCCAACACAGATACGCAGTATTTT. This encodes CSVGAGGRANTDTQYF.

The V gene is TRBV29-1, the J gene TRBJ2-2; tentatively, D is TRBD1 (8 bases). This CDR3 comprises 20 residues. The V and J ends lost 0 bases and 4 bases respectively, with 27 bases between them. CDR1 SQVTM and CDR2 ANQGSEA come from the germline V gene. The CDR3 loop reads CSVEDGLNRGGLQATGELFF. CDR3 nucleotides: TGCAGCGTTGAAGACGGGCTGAACAGGGGGGGTCTGCAGGCCACCGGGGAGCTGTTTTTT.

The gene calls are TRBV12-3 or TRBV12-4 and TRBJ1-2; D call uncertain. This CDR3 has 11 residues. V shed 5 bases and J shed 8 bases, with 9 bases lying between them. CDR3 region: CASSPNRGYTF. The CDR3 bases are TGTGCCAGCAGTCCCAATAGAGGCTACACCTTC.

The chain uses TRBV18 and TRBJ1-1; 9 bases match TRBD1. The CDR3 contains 14 residues. The germline V gene encodes CDR1 KGHSH and CDR2 LQKENI. V lost 6 bases and J lost 6; bases outside the gene matches: 8. The CDR3 DNA sequence: TGTGCCAGCTCGGCCGGGACAGGGTTTGCTGAAGCTTTCTTT. The encoded protein is CASSAGTGFAEAFF. Full variable domain (missing parts from reference TRBV18 and TRBJ1-1): NAGVMQNPRHLVRRRGQEARLRCSPMKGHSHVYWYRQLPEEGLKFMVYLQKENIIDESGMPKERFSAEFPKEGPSILRIQQVVRGDSAAYFCASSAGTGFAEAFFGQGTRLTVV.

The chain carries TRBV11-3 and TRBJ2-7; TRBD2 aligns across 8 bases. Trimming removed 8 bases from V and 5 bases from J; junction bases left unmatched: 8. The CDR3 contains 13 residues. Per the germline V gene, CDR1 is SGHNT and CDR2 is YENEEA. CDR3 protein: CASQKSGSHEQYF. CDR3 nucleotide sequence: TGTGCCAGCCAAAAGAGCGGGAGCCACGAGCAGTACTTC.

This clone came up a few times. CDR3: CASGGTSGTGELFF. The CDR3 nucleotides read TGCGCCAGCGGAGGGACTAGCGGGACGGGGGAGCTGTTTTTT. This chain joins TRBV5-1 and TRBJ2-2; TRBD2 matches at 13 bases. The CDR3 consists of 14 residues. The junction had 5 bases not matched to a gene; V was cut back by 7 bases and J by 8 bases. CDR1 and CDR2 from the germline V gene are SGHRS and YFSETQ.

V gene TRBV9 combines with J gene TRBJ2-1; 11 bases agree with TRBD2. The CDR3 sequence is 16 residues long. V was pared by 0 bases and J by 6 bases, with 5 bases of the junction left unmatched. Germline CDR1 reads SGDLS; CDR2 reads YYNGEE. The CDR3 is CASSVGGTSGINEQFF. For the CDR3, the DNA is TGTGCCAGCAGCGTAGGAGGGACTAGCGGCATCAATGAGCAGTTCTTC.

This rearrangement joins TRBV11-1 to TRBJ1-2, with 8 nucleotides matching TRBD1. This CDR3 contains 14 residues. V was clipped by 5 bases and J by 4 bases; unmatched bases: 6. Germline V gene data show CDR1 as SGHAT and CDR2 as FQDESV (reference sequence). The CDR3 region has the DNA TGTGCCAGCAGCACGGACAGGGATTCCTATGGCTACACCTTC. It encodes CASSTDRDSYGYTF.

This clone appeared once. The V call is TRBV5-1, the J call TRBJ2-7; TRBD1 matches 8 bases. CDR3 size: 15 residues. The germline V gene has CDR1 SGHRS and CDR2 YFSETQ. Losses at the gene ends were 4 bases for V and 4 bases for J; bases not matched to a gene: 10. The CDR3 nucleotides are TGCGCCAGCAGCCCCGGACAGGGAATAACGTACGAGCAGTACTTC. It translates to CASSPGQGITYEQYF.

V usage is TRBV7-2 and J usage is TRBJ2-1; maybe TRBD1 (6 bases). There are 17 residues in the CDR3. Germline loops: CDR1 SGHTA, CDR2 FQGNSA. Trimming removed 6 bases at V and 2 bases at J, with 20 bases between. CDR3 region: CASRGRDRIPTYNEQFF. CDR3 bases: TGTGCCAGCAGAGGTCGCGACAGGATTCCAACCTACAATGAGCAGTTCTTC.

V usage is TRBV14 and J usage is TRBJ2-7; D is unresolved. This CDR3 has 11 residues. Per germline, CDR1 SGHDN and CDR2 FVKESK. V was pared by 1 base and J by 5 bases, with 3 bases between. This chain's CDR3 is CASSQGNEQYF. In nucleotides, the CDR3 is TGTGCCAGCAGCCAAGGGAACGAGCAGTACTTC.

This clone was seen once. The V gene is TRBV4-1, the J gene TRBJ2-7; tentatively, D is TRBD2 (6 bases). Trimming took 2 bases from V and 6 from J, leaving 17 bases between them. The germline V gene has CDR1 MGHRA and CDR2 YSYEKL. The CDR3 is made up of 15 amino acids. CDR3 region: CASSQRGGGVGEQYF. The CDR3 DNA follows: TGCGCCAGCAGCCAAAGAGGCGGAGGGGTTGGCGAGCAGTACTTC.

The chain uses TRBV5-1 and TRBJ2-7; the match to TRBD2 covers 10 bases. This CDR3 spans 13 amino acids. CDR1 and CDR2 from the germline V gene are SGHRS and YFSETQ. V was clipped by 5 bases and J by 2 bases; unmatched bases: 1. The CDR3, as DNA: TGCGCCAGCAGGGGGACTAGCGCCTACGAGCAGTACTTC. Translating it yields CASRGTSAYEQYF.

V gene TRBV19 combines with J gene TRBJ2-1, with 10 bases lining up with TRBD2. Losses at the gene ends were 7 bases for V and 0 bases for J; bases not matched to a gene: 12. CDR1 and CDR2 (germline): LNHDA, SQIVND (reference sequence). CDR3 length equals 18 residues. The CDR3 region has the DNA TGTGCCAGTACCCCACGGCTAGCGGGAGTGAGCTCCTACAATGAGCAGTTCTTC. Translating it yields CASTPRLAGVSSYNEQFF.

The gene calls are TRBV5-1 and TRBJ2-7; D is possibly TRBD2 (7 bases). Germline CDR1 is SGHRS and CDR2 is YFSETQ. This CDR3 has 13 residues. The V end lost 6 bases, the J end lost 2 bases, and 12 bases lay between the germline ends. CDR3: CASMGGATYEQYF. CDR3 nucleotide sequence: TGCGCCAGCATGGGGGGGGCGACCTACGAGCAGTACTTC.

This rearrangement joins TRBV18 to TRBJ2-1, with D perhaps TRBD1 or TRBD2 (5 bases each). The CDR3 length is 16 residues. CDR1 KGHSH and CDR2 LQKENI come from the germline V gene. V lost 6 bases and J lost 7, with 22 bases in between. The CDR3, as DNA: TGTGCCAGCTCCCCCCGTGTGGGGGAGAAGTGGAATGAGCAGTTCTTC. Amino acids: CASSPRVGEKWNEQFF.

The chain carries TRBV27 and TRBJ2-7, with D perhaps TRBD2 (5 bases). Germline V CDR1 and CDR2: MNHEY, SMNVEV (reference sequence). This CDR3 contains 17 residues. Trimming removed 6 bases from V and 7 bases from J, with 28 bases in between. CDR3 sequence: CASSSAGSVGPRGEQYF. DNA for the CDR3: TGTGCCAGCAGCTCGGCGGGTTCGGTCGGGCCCCGAGGGGAGCAGTACTTC.

This chain joins TRBV7-2 and TRBJ1-3; no firm D call. CDR3 size: 16 residues. CDR1 SGHTA and CDR2 FQGNSA come from the germline V gene. V lost 0 bases and J 0 bases, leaving 9 bases between the germline ends. The CDR3 reads CASSLAPVDSGNTIYF. The CDR3 nucleotides are TGTGCCAGCAGCTTAGCCCCAGTTGACTCTGGAAACACCATATATTTT.